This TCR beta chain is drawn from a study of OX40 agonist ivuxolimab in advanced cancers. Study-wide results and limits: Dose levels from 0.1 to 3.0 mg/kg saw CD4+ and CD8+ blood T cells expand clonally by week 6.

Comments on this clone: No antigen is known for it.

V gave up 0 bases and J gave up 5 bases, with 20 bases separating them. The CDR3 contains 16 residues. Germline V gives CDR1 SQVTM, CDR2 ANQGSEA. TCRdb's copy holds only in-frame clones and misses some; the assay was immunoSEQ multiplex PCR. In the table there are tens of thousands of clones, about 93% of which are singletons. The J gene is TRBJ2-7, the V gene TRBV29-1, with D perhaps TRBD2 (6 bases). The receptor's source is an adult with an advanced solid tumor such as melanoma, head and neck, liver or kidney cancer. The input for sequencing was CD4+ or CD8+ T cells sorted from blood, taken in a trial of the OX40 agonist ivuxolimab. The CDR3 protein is CSVEDEETSSSHEQYF. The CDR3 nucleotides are TGCAGCGTTGAAGATGAGGAAACTAGCTCGTCGCACGAGCAGTACTTC.